This TCR beta chain was sequenced for a study of cytomegalovirus exposure and HLA in healthy donors. General study points: Through in vitro validation, a few CMV-associated chains were shown to be specific for CMV antigens. Across donors, most TCRs were seen rarely, yet some public ones were widespread.

Comment on this clone: No antigen is known for it.

Between the trimmed V and J ends, which lost 3 bases and 1 base, there was a span of 12 bases. Germline values: CDR1 KGHSH, CDR2 LQKENI. The CDR3 length is 15 residues. Those who donated were healthy bone marrow donors. PCR amplification relied on 60 Vbeta primers (plus 13 Jbeta primers). Per the study methods: Later work found 74 million or so unique TCR beta chains, with about 10 million shared. Generated by immunoSEQ multiplex PCR, the TCRdb table keeps only in-frame clones and is missing some. V and J calls and clone size come straight from that table; D and trimming were deduced from the DNA. The repertoire includes fewer than 150,000 clones, around 81% of them detected once, and 2.8% sits in the top ten.

This clonotype originated in a male donor in good health and CMV-seronegative. The sample comprised PBMCs. The chain carries TRBV18 and TRBJ1-1; TRBD1 is a possible D gene (5 bases). The CDR3 DNA reads TGTGCCAGCTCACCGGCCGACAGACCGAACACTGAAGCTTTCTTT. It translates to CASSPADRPNTEAFF.